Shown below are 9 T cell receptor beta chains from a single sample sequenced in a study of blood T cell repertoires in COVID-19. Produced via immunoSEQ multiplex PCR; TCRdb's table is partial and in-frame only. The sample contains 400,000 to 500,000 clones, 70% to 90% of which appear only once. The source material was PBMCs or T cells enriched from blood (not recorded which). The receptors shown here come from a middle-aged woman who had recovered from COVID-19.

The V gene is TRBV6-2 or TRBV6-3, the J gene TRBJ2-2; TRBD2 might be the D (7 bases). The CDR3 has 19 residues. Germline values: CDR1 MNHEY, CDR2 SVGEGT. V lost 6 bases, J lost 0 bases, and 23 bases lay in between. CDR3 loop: CASSLIGGAGSANTGELFF. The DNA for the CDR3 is TGTGCCAGCAGCCTAATTGGGGGGGCGGGATCCGCGAACACCGGGGAGCTGTTTTTT.

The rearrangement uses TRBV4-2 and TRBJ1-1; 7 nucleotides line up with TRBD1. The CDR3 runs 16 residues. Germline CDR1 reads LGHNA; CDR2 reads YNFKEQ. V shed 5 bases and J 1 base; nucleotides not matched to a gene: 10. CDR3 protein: CASSYTQGGENTEAFF. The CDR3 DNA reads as TGTGCCAGCAGCTACACGCAGGGGGGCGAGAACACTGAAGCTTTCTTT.

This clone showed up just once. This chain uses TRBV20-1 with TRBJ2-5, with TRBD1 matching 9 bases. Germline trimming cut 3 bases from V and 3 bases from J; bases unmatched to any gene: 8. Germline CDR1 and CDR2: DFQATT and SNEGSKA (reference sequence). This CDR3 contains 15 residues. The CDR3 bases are TGCAGTGCTAGTGGGGACAGGGCACGCGAAGAGACCCAGTACTTC. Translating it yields CSASGDRAREETQYF.

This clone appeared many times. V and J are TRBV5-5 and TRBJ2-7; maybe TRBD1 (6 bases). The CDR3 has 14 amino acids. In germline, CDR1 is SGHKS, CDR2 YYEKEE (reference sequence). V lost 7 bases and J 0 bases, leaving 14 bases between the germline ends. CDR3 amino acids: CASRWGLDSYEQYF. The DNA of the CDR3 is TGTGCCAGCCGGTGGGGGCTGGACTCCTACGAGCAGTACTTC.

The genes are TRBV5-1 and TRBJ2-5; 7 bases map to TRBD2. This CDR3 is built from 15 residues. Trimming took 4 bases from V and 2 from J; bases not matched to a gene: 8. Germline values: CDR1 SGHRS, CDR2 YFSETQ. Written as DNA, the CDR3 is TGCGCCAGCAGCCCACCCCGCGGGGGACAAGAGACCCAGTACTTC. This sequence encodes CASSPPRGGQETQYF. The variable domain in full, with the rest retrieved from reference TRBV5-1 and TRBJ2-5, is KAGVTQTPRYLIKTRGQQVTLSCSPISGHRSVSWYQQTPGQGLQFLFEYFSETQRNKGNFPGRFSGRQFSNSRSEMNVSTLELGDSALYLCASSPPRGGQETQYFGPGTRLLVL.

CDR3 in amino acids: CAISPGRGDYGYTF. CDR3 coding DNA: TGTGCCATCAGTCCCGGACGGGGAGACTATGGCTACACCTTC. The chain employs TRBV10-3 and TRBJ1-2; D is ambiguous. The CDR3 length is 14 residues. Germline V lookup: CDR1 ENHRY, CDR2 SYGVKD. V was shortened by 5 bases and J by 3 bases, with 13 bases between the two germline ends.

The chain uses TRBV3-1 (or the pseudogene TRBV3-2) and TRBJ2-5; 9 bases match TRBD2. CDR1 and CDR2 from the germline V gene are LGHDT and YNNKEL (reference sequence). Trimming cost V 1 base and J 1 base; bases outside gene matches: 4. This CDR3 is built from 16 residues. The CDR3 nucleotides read TGTGCCAGCAGCCAAGCACCTAGCGGGGTCCAAGAGACCCAGTACTTC. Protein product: CASSQAPSGVQETQYF.

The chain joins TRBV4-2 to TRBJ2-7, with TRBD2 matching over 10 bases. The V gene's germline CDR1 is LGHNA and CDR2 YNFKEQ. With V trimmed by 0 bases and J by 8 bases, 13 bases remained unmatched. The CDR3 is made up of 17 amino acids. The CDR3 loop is CASSQDRLASGSRQQYF. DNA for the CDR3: TGTGCCAGCAGCCAAGATCGGTTGGCTAGCGGGAGTCGCCAGCAGTACTTC.

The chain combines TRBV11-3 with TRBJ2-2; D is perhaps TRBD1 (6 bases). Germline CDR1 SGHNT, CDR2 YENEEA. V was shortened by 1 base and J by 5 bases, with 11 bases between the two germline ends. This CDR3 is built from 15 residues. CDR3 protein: CASSLAGVGTGELFF. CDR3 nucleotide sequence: TGTGCCAGCAGCTTAGCAGGGGTCGGGACCGGGGAGCTGTTTTTT.